These 24 T cell receptor beta chains were all obtained from the same sample, sequenced in a study. MiXCR, run by TCRdb on the 5' RACE reads, gives a single entry per CDR3 protein. The sample includes 35,000 to 55,000 distinct CDR3 sequences, about a fifth of them seen just once. The sorted Tregs were CD4+CD25+CD127-/low cells. The sample comprised Tregs sorted from a lymph node. These receptors all stem from a female donor with breast cancer.

The chain recombines TRBV6-2 or TRBV6-3 with TRBJ2-7, with D unresolved. The CDR3 has 14 amino acids. CDR1 is MNHEY, CDR2 SVGEGT, per germline. Trimming stripped 6 bases from V and 0 bases from J, with 12 bases between. The CDR3 loop reads CASRIRSGSYEQYF. The CDR3 DNA is TGTGCCAGCAGGATCAGGAGTGGCTCCTACGAGCAGTACTTC.

This clonotype appeared a few times. The chain has TRBV7-9 and TRBJ1-2; possibly TRBD1 for D (6 bases). The CDR3 has 17 residues. In germline, CDR1 is SEHNR, CDR2 FQNEAQ (reference sequence). V was pared by 5 bases and J by 0 bases, with 19 bases between. The CDR3: CASSASPGTQANYGYTF. For the CDR3, the DNA is TGTGCCAGCAGCGCCTCTCCCGGGACACAAGCTAACTATGGCTACACCTTC.

Remarks on this clonotype: Just one base apart from a much larger clone, this may be a read error. The rearrangement links TRBV28 to TRBJ2-4, with D perhaps TRBD2 (6 bases). Germline V CDR1 and CDR2: MDHEN, SYDVKM. V was pared by 5 bases and J by 3 bases, with 20 bases between. This CDR3 is 17 amino acids long. The CDR3 is CASSLGPGWRGKNIQYF. Written as DNA, the CDR3 is TGTGCCAGCAGTCTTGGCCCCGGGTGGAGGGGCAAAAACATTCAGTACTTC. The full variable domain, completed using reference TRBV28 and TRBJ2-4, is DVKVTQSSRYLVKRTGEKVFLECVQDMDHENMFWYRQDPGLGLRLIYFSYDVKMKEKGDIPEGYSVSREKKERFSLILESASTNQTSMYLCASSLGPGWRGKNIQYFGAGTRLSVL.

This clonotype has at least ten counts. J is TRBJ2-7 and V is TRBV7-2; 7 bases agree with TRBD2. This CDR3 region has 19 residues. Germline V gene data show CDR1 as SGHTA and CDR2 as FQGNSA. With 2 bases clipped from V and 9 bases from J, the junction kept 25 bases outside the gene matches. CDR3 amino acids: CASSLFVGVGSSGSRGQYF. CDR3 nucleotides: TGTGCCAGCAGCTTATTTGTAGGTGTAGGGTCTAGCGGCTCGAGGGGGCAGTACTTC.

J is TRBJ2-5 and V is TRBV12-3 or TRBV12-4; 8 positions agree with TRBD2. The J segment lost 1 base and the V segment lost 3 bases, leaving 4 bases of the junction unmatched. This CDR3 has 15 residues. The CDR3 loop reads CASSLGSGSQETQYF. The CDR3 nucleotides are TGTGCCAGCAGTTTGGGAAGCGGGAGCCAAGAGACCCAGTACTTC.

This clonotype was counted ten times or more. This chain connects TRBV5-1 to TRBJ2-7, with 12 bases identical to TRBD1. Germline loops: CDR1 SGHRS, CDR2 YFSETQ. The CDR3 runs 17 residues. The V segment lost 4 bases and the J segment 4 bases; nucleotides outside the gene matches: 12. This CDR3 is CASSLDRPGQGAYEQYF. The CDR3 coding sequence is TGCGCCAGCAGCCTTGATCGACCGGGACAGGGGGCTTACGAGCAGTACTTC.

As concerns this clonotype: This may be a read error: a much more frequent sequence differs by one nucleotide. This chain joins TRBV4-1 and TRBJ2-7, with D possibly matching TRBD1 (5 bases). CDR1 is MGHRA and CDR2 is YSYEKL in the germline V gene. The CDR3 sequence is 16 residues long. The V gene lost 0 bases and the J gene lost 2 bases, with 14 bases spanning the gap. CDR3: CASSQEGRTTAYEQYF. The CDR3, as DNA: TGCGCCAGCAGCCAAGAAGGGCGGACAACCGCCTACGAGCAGTACTTC.

In this sample, this clonotype turned up many times. The chain couples TRBV15 to TRBJ2-7, with 16 bases aligning to TRBD2. This CDR3 spans 16 amino acids. The ends lost 4 bases at V and 3 bases at J; junction bases unmatched: 3. Germline assignment: CDR1 LNHNV and CDR2 YYDKDF (reference sequence). The CDR3 DNA is TGTGCCACCAGCAAGGGACTAGCGGGAGGGGACTACGAGCAGTACTTC. Encoded protein: CATSKGLAGGDYEQYF. The full variable domain, rest sourced from reference TRBV15 and TRBJ2-7, is DAMVIQNPRYQVTQFGKPVTLSCSQTLNHNVMYWYQQKSSQAPKLLFHYYDKDFNNEADTPDNFQSRRPNTSFCFLDIRSPGLGDTAMYLCATSKGLAGGDYEQYFGPGTRLTVT.

As concerns this clonotype: This may be a read error: a much more frequent sequence differs by one nucleotide. V is TRBV6-5 and J is TRBJ2-2; 7 positions match TRBD1. Germline CDR1 reads MNHEY; CDR2 reads SVGAGI. V shed 8 bases and J 0 bases; nucleotides not matched to a gene: 3. The CDR3 is made up of 14 amino acids. The CDR3 DNA is TGTGCCAGCCGGACAGGAACGAACACCGGGGAGCTGTTTTTT. This encodes CASRTGTNTGELFF.

The chain links TRBV12-3 or TRBV12-4 to TRBJ2-1, with D hard to call. The ends were cut back, 6 bases at V and 7 bases at J, with 7 bases in the middle. This CDR3 region has 11 residues. The CDR3 sequence: CASSQLNEQFF. CDR3 nucleotide sequence: TGTGCCAGCAGCCAATTAAATGAGCAGTTCTTC.

This clonotype was seen more than once but under ten times. The gene calls are TRBV9 and TRBJ1-1; TRBD1 might be the D (5 bases). The CDR3 runs to 15 residues. Trimming cost V 3 bases and J 1 base, with 13 bases left between them. Germline values: CDR1 SGDLS, CDR2 YYNGEE. The CDR3 DNA reads TGTGCCAGCAGCGCAGCAGGGACGGGGAACACTGAAGCTTTCTTT. Translated: CASSAAGTGNTEAFF.

In its sample, this clonotype was seen a few times. The genes are TRBV10-3 and TRBJ2-3, with D hard to call. Per germline, CDR1 ENHRY and CDR2 SYGVKD. V lost 0 bases and J lost 4, with 11 bases in between. The CDR3 is made up of 15 amino acids. The CDR3 sequence: CAISESKADADTQYF. The CDR3 DNA is TGTGCCATCAGTGAGTCGAAGGCGGATGCAGATACGCAGTATTTT.

Only a few counts were recorded for this clonotype. This chain uses TRBV20-1 with TRBJ2-3; 7 bases fit TRBD2. CDR3 length: 19 residues. Germline V CDR1 and CDR2: DFQATT, SNEGSKA (reference sequence). J lost 2 bases, V lost 4 bases, and 21 bases had no gene match. The CDR3: CSAIRTSSSPPSITDTQYF. The CDR3, as DNA: TGCAGTGCTATCAGGACTAGTTCATCTCCGCCGTCGATCACAGATACGCAGTATTTT.

This clonotype was observed at least ten times. The genes are TRBV6-5 and TRBJ2-5; D is tentatively TRBD1 or TRBD2 (5 bases each). V was cut by 5 bases and J by 2 bases, with 18 bases left in between. CDR3 length: 16 amino acids. CDR1 is MNHEY and CDR2 is SVGAGI in the germline V gene. The CDR3 DNA follows: TGTGCCAGCAGTGGACGAAATCCGGGGCTACAAGAGACCCAGTACTTC. Amino acids: CASSGRNPGLQETQYF.

This clonotype has ten or more counts. The chain uses TRBV9 and TRBJ1-3; 8 nucleotides align to TRBD1. V gave up 0 bases and J gave up 6 bases; unmatched junction bases: 8. The CDR3 is made up of 16 amino acids. The germline CDR1 and CDR2 sequences are SGDLS and YYNGEE. The DNA for the CDR3 is TGTGCCAGCAGCGTAGCAGGGGGCAAATATGAAAACACCATATATTTT. This sequence encodes CASSVAGGKYENTIYF.

The rearrangement joins TRBV12-3 or TRBV12-4 to TRBJ2-2; 11 positions match TRBD1. This CDR3 has 20 residues. J gave up 6 bases and V 6 bases, and 21 bases lay outside the gene matches. In DNA, the CDR3 is TGTGCCAGCAGAACGATCCCGGGACAGGGGGTTCTCCCTCGGGCCGGGGAGCTGTTTTTT. It codes for CASRTIPGQGVLPRAGELFF.

This clonotype was seen more than once but under ten times. The rearrangement joins TRBV5-1 to TRBJ2-2; 9 bases are shared with TRBD1. This CDR3 comprises 17 residues. Germline values: CDR1 SGHRS, CDR2 YFSETQ. The trim removed 5 bases at V and 1 base at J, leaving 9 bases unmatched. The CDR3 loop reads CASRVEPGQGNTGELFF. The CDR3 bases are TGCGCCAGCAGGGTTGAGCCGGGACAGGGGAACACCGGGGAGCTGTTTTTT.

This clonotype was counted a few times. The chain joins TRBV4-2 to TRBJ2-5; 12 bases are a match to TRBD1. CDR3 length: 15 residues. Germline CDR1 is LGHNA and CDR2 is YNFKEQ. V gave up 2 bases and J gave up 5 bases; unmatched junction bases: 3. In nucleotides, the CDR3 is TGTGCCAGCAGCCAAAGGGACAGGGGGCTTGAGACCCAGTACTTC. Translation gives CASSQRDRGLETQYF.

At least ten counts were recorded for this clonotype. The chain has TRBV10-3 and TRBJ2-4; the match to TRBD1 covers 10 bases. V lost 0 bases, J lost 0 bases, and 14 bases stayed unmatched. There are 21 residues in the CDR3. Per germline, CDR1 ENHRY and CDR2 SYGVKD. The CDR3 spells CAISESMGTGVAGLAKNIQYF. CDR3 DNA: TGTGCCATCAGTGAGTCGATGGGGACAGGGGTTGCCGGACTAGCCAAAAACATTCAGTACTTC.

CDR3 sequence (DNA): TGTGCCAGCAGTGACAGGACAGCTGAGCAGTTCTTC. Translation: CASSDRTAEQFF. This chain joins TRBV2 and TRBJ2-1; a weak D match, TRBD1 (6 bases). The germline V gene encodes CDR1 SNHLY and CDR2 FYNNEI. The V and J ends lost 3 bases and 9 bases respectively, with 9 bases between them. There are 12 residues in the CDR3.

The rearrangement uses TRBV20-1 and TRBJ2-1, with D maybe TRBD1 (6 bases). This CDR3 is built from 15 residues. Trimming took 6 bases from V and 3 from J, leaving 18 bases between them. CDR1 DFQATT and CDR2 SNEGSKA come from the germline V gene (reference sequence). In nucleotides, the CDR3 is TGCAGTGCCCCTGCGTCGGGGACACGCTACAATGAGCAGTTCTTC. Translated, it gives CSAPASGTRYNEQFF.

This clonotype was found many times. This chain joins TRBV7-3 and TRBJ2-1; 11 bases line up with TRBD2. Germline CDR1 SGHTA, CDR2 FQGTGA. J gave up 6 bases and V 5 bases, and 9 bases lay outside the gene matches. The CDR3 has 16 amino acids. The DNA for the CDR3 is TGTGCCAGCAGCCCTAATACTAGCGGGAGACGCAATGAGCAGTTCTTC. It is translated as CASSPNTSGRRNEQFF.

The CDR3 reads CASSLVASGRTDTQYF. The DNA for the CDR3 is TGTGCCAGCAGCTTAGTAGCTAGCGGGAGAACAGATACGCAGTATTTT. This chain connects TRBV7-3 to TRBJ2-3, with 10 bases lining up with TRBD2. This CDR3 region has 16 residues. The junction had 5 bases not matched to a gene; V was cut back by 2 bases and J by 3 bases. Germline V gene sequence: CDR1 SGHTA, CDR2 FQGTGA.

Comment on this clonotype: Since a much larger clone is just one base distant, this may be a read error. The V call is TRBV12-3 or TRBV12-4, the J call TRBJ1-5; D uncertain. The CDR3 totals 15 residues. The DNA for the CDR3 is TGTGCCAGCAGTCTTGAACAAGTTTCAGATCAGCTCCAGCATTTT. Its protein is CASSLEQVSDQLQHF.